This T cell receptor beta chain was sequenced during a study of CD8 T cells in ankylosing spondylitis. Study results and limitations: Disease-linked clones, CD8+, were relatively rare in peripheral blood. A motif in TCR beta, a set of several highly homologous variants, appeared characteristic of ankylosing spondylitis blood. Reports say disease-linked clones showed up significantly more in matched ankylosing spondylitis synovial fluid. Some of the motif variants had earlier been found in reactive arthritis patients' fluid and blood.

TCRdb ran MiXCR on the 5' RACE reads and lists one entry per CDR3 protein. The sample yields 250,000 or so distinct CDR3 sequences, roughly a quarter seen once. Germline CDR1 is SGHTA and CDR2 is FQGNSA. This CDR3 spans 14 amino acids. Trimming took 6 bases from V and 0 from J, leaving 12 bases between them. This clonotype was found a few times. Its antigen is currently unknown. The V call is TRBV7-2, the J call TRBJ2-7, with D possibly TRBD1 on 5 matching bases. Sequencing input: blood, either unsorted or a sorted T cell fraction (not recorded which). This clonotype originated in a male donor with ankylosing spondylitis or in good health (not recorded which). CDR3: CASRSQVISYEQYF. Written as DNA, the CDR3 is TGTGCCAGCAGGTCACAGGTGATCTCCTACGAGCAGTACTTC.